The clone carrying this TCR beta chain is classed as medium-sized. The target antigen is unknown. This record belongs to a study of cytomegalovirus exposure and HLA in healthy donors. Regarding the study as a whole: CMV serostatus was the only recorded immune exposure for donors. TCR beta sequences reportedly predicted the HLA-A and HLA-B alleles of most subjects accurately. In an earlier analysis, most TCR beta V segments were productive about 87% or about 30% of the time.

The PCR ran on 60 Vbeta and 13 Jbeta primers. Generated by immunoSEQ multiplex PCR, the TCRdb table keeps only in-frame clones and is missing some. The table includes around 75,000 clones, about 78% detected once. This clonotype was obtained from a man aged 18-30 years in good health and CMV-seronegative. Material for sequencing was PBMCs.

The DNA of the CDR3 is TGTGCCACCGGACAGAACCCTTATAGCAATCAGCCCCAGCATTTT. As protein: CATGQNPYSNQPQHF. The V and J genes are TRBV6-5 and TRBJ1-5, with a weak D call TRBD1 (6 bases). The CDR3 contains 15 residues. V dropped 10 bases and J dropped 0 bases, with 16 bases sitting between them. Germline CDR1 and CDR2: MNHEY and SVGAGI.